Below, 3 T cell receptor beta chains from the same sample are listed, as sequenced in a study of cytotoxic CD8 clonotypes in ibrutinib-treated CLL (dated by TCRdb to 2020 to 2022). The library was made by the immunoSEQ multiplex PCR assay. The clones in this table, taken by TCRdb from immuneACCESS, are in-frame only. Not every clone is retained; where verified, under half of the shortfall comes from an unresolved V gene, and the cause of the rest is unknown. The sample table holds under 200,000 clones, of which under 85% were seen once. The ten largest clonotypes hold less than 6% of the sample. The intended sense of this specimen's time point label: 20 to 25 months on ibrutinib. The sample here was PBMCs, taken after 24 months of ibrutinib treatment. The receptors were sampled from a human donor with chronic lymphocytic leukemia.

This sequence joins TRBV5-4 and TRBJ2-2, with 7 bases identical to TRBD1. Germline CDR1 reads SGHNT; CDR2 reads YYREEE (reference sequence). Germline trimming cut 7 bases from V and 7 bases from J; bases unmatched to any gene: 10. The CDR3 loop spans 14 amino acids. In DNA, the CDR3 is TGTGCCAGCGGGGGACAGAGAAGCGGCGGGGAGCTGTTTTTT. It is translated as CASGGQRSGGELFF.

In its sample, this clone was seen a few times. The chain links TRBV19 to TRBJ1-6, with TRBD1 as a possible D gene (5 bases). V lost 5 bases and J lost 9, with 8 bases in between. Per the germline V gene, CDR1 is LNHDA and CDR2 is SQIVND (reference sequence). This CDR3 spans 12 amino acids. The CDR3 is CASSPRGSPLHF. CDR3 nucleotide sequence: TGTGCCAGTAGTCCGAGGGGTTCACCCCTCCACTTT.

The chain couples TRBV5-1 to TRBJ1-4; D possibly corresponds to TRBD1 (5 bases). Per germline, CDR1 SGHRS and CDR2 YFSETQ. The CDR3 has 14 amino acids. The ends were cut back, 4 bases at V and 8 bases at J, with 15 bases in the middle. The CDR3 DNA reads TGCGCCAGCAGCGCCGGGACTAAATCAGAAAAACTGTTTTTT. Encoded protein: CASSAGTKSEKLFF.